This record concerns one TCR beta chain sequence. The treatment was: randomized to nivolumab then ipilimumab (arm A) or the reverse (arm B). Repertoires were generated with immunoSEQ multiplex PCR, while TCRdb's copy carries only in-frame clones and drops some. The data show 15,000 or so clones, 74% seen once. The entry originates in a study of sequential checkpoint blockade in melanoma. Trimming pared 4 bases from V and 4 bases from J, leaving 12 bases between. Germline-derived CDR1 and CDR2 are WNHNN and SYGVQD (reference sequence). This CDR3 has 14 amino acids. The clonotype comes from a human donor with melanoma. J is TRBJ2-3 and V is TRBV10-1; D might be TRBD1 (5 bases). The sample here was CD8+ T cells sorted from blood (inferred from file names), taken from a patient given nivolumab and ipilimumab in sequence. The DNA of the CDR3 is TGCGCCAGCAGTGGAAGGGGTCTGGCAGATACGCAGTATTTT. Its translation is CASSGRGLADTQYF.